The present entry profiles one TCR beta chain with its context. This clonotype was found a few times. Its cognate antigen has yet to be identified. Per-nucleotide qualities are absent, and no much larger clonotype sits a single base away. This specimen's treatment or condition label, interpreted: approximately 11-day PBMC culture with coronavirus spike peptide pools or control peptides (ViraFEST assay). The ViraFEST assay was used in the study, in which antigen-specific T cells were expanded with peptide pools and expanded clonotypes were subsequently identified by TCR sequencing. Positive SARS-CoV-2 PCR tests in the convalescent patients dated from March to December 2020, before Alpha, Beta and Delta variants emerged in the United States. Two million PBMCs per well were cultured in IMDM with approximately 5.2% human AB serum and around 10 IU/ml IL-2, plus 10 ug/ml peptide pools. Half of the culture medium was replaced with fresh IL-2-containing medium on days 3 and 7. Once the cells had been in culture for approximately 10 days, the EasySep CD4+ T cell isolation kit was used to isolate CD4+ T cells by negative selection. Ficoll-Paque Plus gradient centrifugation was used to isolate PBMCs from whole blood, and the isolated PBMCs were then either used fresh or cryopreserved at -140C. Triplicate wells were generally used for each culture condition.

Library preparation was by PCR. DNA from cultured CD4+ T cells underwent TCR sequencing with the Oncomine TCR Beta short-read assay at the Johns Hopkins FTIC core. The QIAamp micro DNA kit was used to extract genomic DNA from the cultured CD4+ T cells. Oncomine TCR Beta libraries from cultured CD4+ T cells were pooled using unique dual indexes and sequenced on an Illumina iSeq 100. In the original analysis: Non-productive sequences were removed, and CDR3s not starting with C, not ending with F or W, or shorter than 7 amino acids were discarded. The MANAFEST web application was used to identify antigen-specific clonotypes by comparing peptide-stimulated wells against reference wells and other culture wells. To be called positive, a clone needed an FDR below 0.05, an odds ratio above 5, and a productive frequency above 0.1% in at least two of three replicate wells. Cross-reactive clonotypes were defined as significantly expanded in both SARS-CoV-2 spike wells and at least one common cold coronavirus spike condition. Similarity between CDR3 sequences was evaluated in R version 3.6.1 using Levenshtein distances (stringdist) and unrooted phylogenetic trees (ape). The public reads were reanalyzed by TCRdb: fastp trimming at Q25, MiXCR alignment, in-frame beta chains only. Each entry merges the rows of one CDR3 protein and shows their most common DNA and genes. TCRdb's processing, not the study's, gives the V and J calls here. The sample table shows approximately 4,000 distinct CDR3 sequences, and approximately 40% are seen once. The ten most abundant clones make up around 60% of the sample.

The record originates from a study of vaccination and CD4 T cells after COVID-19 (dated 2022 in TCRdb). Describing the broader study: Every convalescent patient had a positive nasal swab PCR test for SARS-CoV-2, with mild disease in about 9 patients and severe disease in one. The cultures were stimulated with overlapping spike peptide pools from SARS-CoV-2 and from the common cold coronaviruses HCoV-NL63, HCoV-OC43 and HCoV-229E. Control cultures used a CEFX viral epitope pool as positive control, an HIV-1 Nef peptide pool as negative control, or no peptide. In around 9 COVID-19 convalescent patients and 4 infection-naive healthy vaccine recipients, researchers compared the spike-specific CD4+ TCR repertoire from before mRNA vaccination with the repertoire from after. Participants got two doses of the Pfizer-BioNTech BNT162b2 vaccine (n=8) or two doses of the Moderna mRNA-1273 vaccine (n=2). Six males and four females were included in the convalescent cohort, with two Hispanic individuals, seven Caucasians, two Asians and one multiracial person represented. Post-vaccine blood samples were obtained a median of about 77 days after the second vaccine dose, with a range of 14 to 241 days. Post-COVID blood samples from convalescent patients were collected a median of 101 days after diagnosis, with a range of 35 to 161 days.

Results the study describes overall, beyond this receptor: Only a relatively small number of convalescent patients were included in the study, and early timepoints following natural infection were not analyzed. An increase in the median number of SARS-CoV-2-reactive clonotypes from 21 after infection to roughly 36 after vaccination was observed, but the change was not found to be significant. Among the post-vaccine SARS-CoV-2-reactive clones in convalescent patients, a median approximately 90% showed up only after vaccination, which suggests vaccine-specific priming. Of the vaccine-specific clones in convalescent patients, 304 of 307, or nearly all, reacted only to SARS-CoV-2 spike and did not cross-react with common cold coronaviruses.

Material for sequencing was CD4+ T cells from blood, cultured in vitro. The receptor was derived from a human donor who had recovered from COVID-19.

The CDR3 amino acid sequence is: CASSYSGGRFTDTQYF. The nucleotide sequence is given as TGTGCCAGCAGTTACTCTGGGGGCCGGTTCACAGATACGCAGTATTTT. Rearrangement joined TRBV6-5 to TRBJ2-3; 6 matching bases give a weak D call of TRBD1. From the germline V gene, CDR1 is MNHEY and CDR2 is SVGAGI. Trimming costs V 0 bases and J 2 bases, and their ends lie 12 bases apart. The CDR3 contains 16 residues, cysteine and phenylalanine counted. Only CDR3 DNA is held: 48 bases, read in frame from base 1.